Given below is one TCR beta chain in context. Looked up from germline, CDR1 is MNHNY and CDR2 is SVGAGI (reference sequence). The CDR3 is made up of 14 amino acids. With 5 bases clipped from V and 4 bases from J, the junction kept 4 bases outside the gene matches. Sample-barcoded 5' priming and a J-beta primer mix drove a second PCR of about 7 to 12 cycles. TCRdb independently ran MiXCR on the 5' RACE reads; one entry per CDR3 protein. Found here are about 580,000 distinct CDR3 sequences, around half of them singletons; the top ten hold around 23%. The data originate from a study of blood T cells in healthy people across ages.

What was sequenced was blood. V is TRBV6-6 and J is TRBJ2-3; TRBD2 matches 9 bases. The clonotype was recovered from a man older than 75 in good health. The CDR3 nucleotides are TGTGCCAGCAGTGGGGGCGGGGGGGCAGATACGCAGTATTTT. This translates into CASSGGGGADTQYF.